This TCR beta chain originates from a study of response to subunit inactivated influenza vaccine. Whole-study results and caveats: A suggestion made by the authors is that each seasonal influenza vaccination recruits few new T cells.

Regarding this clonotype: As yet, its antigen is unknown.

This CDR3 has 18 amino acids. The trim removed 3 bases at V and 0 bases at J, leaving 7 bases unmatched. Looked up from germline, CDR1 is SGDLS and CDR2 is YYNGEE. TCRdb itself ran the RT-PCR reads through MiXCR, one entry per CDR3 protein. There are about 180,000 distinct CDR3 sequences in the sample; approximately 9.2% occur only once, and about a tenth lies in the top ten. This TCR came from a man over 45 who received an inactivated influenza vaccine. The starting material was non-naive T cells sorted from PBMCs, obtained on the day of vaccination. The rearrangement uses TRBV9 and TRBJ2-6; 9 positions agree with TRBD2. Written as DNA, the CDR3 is TGTGCCAGCAGCGACCGACTAGCGGAGCCCTCTGGGGCCAACGTCCTGACTTTC. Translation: CASSDRLAEPSGANVLTF.